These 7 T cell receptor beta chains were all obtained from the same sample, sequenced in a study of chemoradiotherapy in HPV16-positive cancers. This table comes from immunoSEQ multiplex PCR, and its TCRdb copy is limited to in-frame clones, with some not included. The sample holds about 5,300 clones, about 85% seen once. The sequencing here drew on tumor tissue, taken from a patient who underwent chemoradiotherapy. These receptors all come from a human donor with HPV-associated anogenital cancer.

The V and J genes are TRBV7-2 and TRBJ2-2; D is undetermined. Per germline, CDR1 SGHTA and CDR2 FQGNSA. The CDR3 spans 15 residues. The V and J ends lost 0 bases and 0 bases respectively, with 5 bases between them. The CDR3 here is CASSLAVTNTGELFF. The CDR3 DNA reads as TGTGCCAGCAGCTTAGCGGTAACGAACACCGGGGAGCTGTTTTTT.

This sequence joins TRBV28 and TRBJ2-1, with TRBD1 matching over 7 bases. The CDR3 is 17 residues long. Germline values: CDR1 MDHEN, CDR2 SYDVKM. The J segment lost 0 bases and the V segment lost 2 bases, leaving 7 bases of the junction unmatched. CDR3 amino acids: CASSLGTGTDSYNEQFF. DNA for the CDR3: TGTGCCAGCAGTTTAGGCACCGGGACAGACTCCTACAATGAGCAGTTCTTC.

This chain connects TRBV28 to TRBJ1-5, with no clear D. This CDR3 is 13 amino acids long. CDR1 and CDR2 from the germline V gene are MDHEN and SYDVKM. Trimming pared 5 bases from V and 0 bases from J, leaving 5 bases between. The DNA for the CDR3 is TGTGCCAGCAGTCATTATAGCAATCAGCCCCAGCATTTT. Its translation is CASSHYSNQPQHF.

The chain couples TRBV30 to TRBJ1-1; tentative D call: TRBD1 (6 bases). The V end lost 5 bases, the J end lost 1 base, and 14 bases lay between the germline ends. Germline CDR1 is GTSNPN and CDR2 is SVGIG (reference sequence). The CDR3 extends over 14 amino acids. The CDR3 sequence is CAWAIGTSNTEAFF. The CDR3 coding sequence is TGTGCCTGGGCAATCGGGACATCGAACACTGAAGCTTTCTTT.

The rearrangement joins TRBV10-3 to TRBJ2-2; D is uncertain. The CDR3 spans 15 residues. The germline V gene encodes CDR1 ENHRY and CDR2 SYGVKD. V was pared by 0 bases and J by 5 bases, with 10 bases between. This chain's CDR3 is CAISESAHHTGELFF. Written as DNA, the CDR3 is TGTGCCATCAGTGAGTCGGCACACCATACCGGGGAGCTGTTTTTT.

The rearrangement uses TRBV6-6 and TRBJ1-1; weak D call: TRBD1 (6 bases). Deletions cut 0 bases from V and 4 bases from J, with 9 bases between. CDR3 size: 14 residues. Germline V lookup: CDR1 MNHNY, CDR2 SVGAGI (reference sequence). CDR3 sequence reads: CASSYSEGGTEAFF. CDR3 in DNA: TGTGCCAGCAGTTACTCTGAAGGGGGCACTGAAGCTTTCTTT.

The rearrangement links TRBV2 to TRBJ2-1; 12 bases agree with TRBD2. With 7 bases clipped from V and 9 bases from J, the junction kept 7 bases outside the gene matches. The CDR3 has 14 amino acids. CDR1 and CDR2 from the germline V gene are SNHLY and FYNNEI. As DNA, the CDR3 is TGTGCCAGCAATATACTAGCGGGAGGTGGTGAGCAGTTCTTC. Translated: CASNILAGGGEQFF.